Below are 27 T cell receptor beta chains sequenced from a single sample in a study of cytomegalovirus exposure and HLA in healthy donors. PCR amplification relied on 60 Vbeta primers (plus 13 Jbeta primers). Profiling relied on immunoSEQ multiplex PCR, and the TCRdb table lists in-frame clones only, not all of them. Seen here are 150,000 to 170,000 clones, over 70% observed once, and the top ten hold approximately 2.3%. The sample consisted of PBMCs. The receptor set was obtained from a man aged 25 to 45 in good health and CMV-seronegative.

The J gene is TRBJ2-3, the V gene TRBV4-3; TRBD2 matches 15 bases. V dropped 4 bases and J dropped 1; count of bases not matched to a gene: 3. Germline V gene lookup returns CDR1 LGHNA and CDR2 YSLEER. The CDR3 sequence is 17 residues long. This CDR3 reads CASSPRTSGGGTDTQYF. The CDR3 coding sequence is TGCGCCAGCAGCCCAAGGACTAGCGGGGGGGGCACAGATACGCAGTATTTT.

The CDR3 DNA follows: TGTGCCAGCAGCTTAGTTGCGCAGACCCAGTACTTC. It translates to CASSLVAQTQYF. J is TRBJ2-5 and V is TRBV11-2; D ambiguous. CDR3 size: 12 residues. V shed 1 base and J shed 6 bases, with 6 bases lying between them. Germline V gene sequence: CDR1 SGHAT, CDR2 FQNNGV.

The rearrangement links TRBV19 to TRBJ2-3; 11 bases align to TRBD2. The length of the CDR3 is 14 residues. Trimming removed 10 bases from V and 2 bases from J; junction bases left unmatched: 5. Germline loops: CDR1 LNHDA, CDR2 SQIVND (reference sequence). This CDR3 is CATATSGDTDTQYF. The CDR3 DNA is TGTGCCACCGCGACTAGCGGGGACACAGATACGCAGTATTTT.

This clone was picked up one time. The chain has TRBV6-1 and TRBJ1-6; 8 bases map to TRBD1. CDR3 size: 16 residues. Germline loops: CDR1 MNHNS, CDR2 SASEGT. Losses at the gene ends were 1 base for V and 7 bases for J; bases not matched to a gene: 6. In nucleotides, the CDR3 is TGTGCCAGCAGTGAAGACGGACAGGGTGGAAATTCACCCCTCCACTTT. This gives the protein CASSEDGQGGNSPLHF.

The rearrangement uses TRBV27 and TRBJ1-1; TRBD1 is a possible D gene (6 bases). V was trimmed by 4 bases and J by 0 bases, leaving 12 bases between them. The CDR3 length is 15 residues. In germline, CDR1 is MNHEY, CDR2 SMNVEV (reference sequence). The CDR3, as DNA: TGTGCCAGCAGTTCCCTACAGGGAATGAACACTGAAGCTTTCTTT. It translates to CASSSLQGMNTEAFF.

This clone came up a few times. The CDR3 loop is CSVDGGDGNTIYF. In DNA form, the CDR3 reads TGCAGCGTTGACGGGGGTGACGGAAACACCATATATTTT. The V call is TRBV29-1, the J call TRBJ1-3, with a possible D match to TRBD1 (5 bases). Germline CDR1 reads SQVTM; CDR2 reads ANQGSEA. V lost 3 bases and J lost 4, with 10 bases in between. The CDR3 length is 13 residues.

The V gene is TRBV7-2, the J gene TRBJ1-2, with D maybe TRBD1 (5 bases). The CDR3 length is 12 residues. The germline gives CDR1 SGHTA, CDR2 FQGNSA. Trimming took 5 bases from V and 8 from J, leaving 12 bases between them. Written as DNA, the CDR3 is TGTGCCAGCAGCCCTACGACAGAAGGCTACACCTTC. Residues: CASSPTTEGYTF.

The V and J genes are TRBV6-6 and TRBJ1-1, with 7 bases matching TRBD1. Unmatched junction bases numbered 5, after V lost 4 bases and J lost 0 bases. The CDR3 extends over 15 amino acids. CDR1 and CDR2 (germline): MNHNY, SVGAGI (reference sequence). CDR3 DNA sequence: TGTGCCAGCAGTTCAGACAGGGCCTTGAACACTGAAGCTTTCTTT. Protein product: CASSSDRALNTEAFF.

The CDR3 DNA follows: TGTGCCAGCAGTATACCGGGACAGGGGGTTTCTGAAGCTTTCTTT. Encoded protein: CASSIPGQGVSEAFF. This rearrangement joins TRBV28 to TRBJ1-1; 11 nucleotides align to TRBD1. This CDR3 has 15 amino acids. Germline V gives CDR1 MDHEN, CDR2 SYDVKM. V trimming: 5 bases; J trimming: 6 bases; junction bases outside the gene matches: 8.

The gene calls are TRBV15 and TRBJ2-7, with D perhaps TRBD2 (6 bases). Trimming removed 3 bases at V and 3 bases at J, with 15 bases between. The CDR3 sequence is 15 residues long. Germline V gives CDR1 LNHNV, CDR2 YYDKDF (reference sequence). The CDR3 nucleotides read TGTGCCACCAGCAGCGGGAGCGGGCAAGGCTACGAGCAGTACTTC. It specifies CATSSGSGQGYEQYF. The whole variable domain, filled in from reference TRBV15 and TRBJ2-7, reads DAMVIQNPRYQVTQFGKPVTLSCSQTLNHNVMYWYQQKSSQAPKLLFHYYDKDFNNEADTPDNFQSRRPNTSFCFLDIRSPGLGDTAMYLCATSSGSGQGYEQYFGPGTRLTVT.

On this clone: At one end the junction does not follow the germline gene, possibly because of a read error. The CDR3 DNA reads as TGTGCCAGCAGTCTTAGTCAGGGTCCGCCCCAGAATTTT. Amino acid sequence: CASSLSQGPPQNF. The chain recombines TRBV2 with TRBJ1-5, with D tentatively TRBD1 (5 bases). This CDR3 has 13 residues. Germline-derived CDR1 and CDR2 are SNHLY and FYNNEI.

On this clone: The same CDR3 can be traced to other DNA sequences in this sample. The chain joins TRBV18 to TRBJ1-3, with TRBD1 matching 8 bases. This CDR3 comprises 15 residues. Germline values: CDR1 KGHSH, CDR2 LQKENI. The V segment lost 2 bases and the J segment 0 bases; nucleotides outside the gene matches: 0. CDR3 in amino acids: CASSPGQGSGNTIYF. The CDR3 DNA sequence: TGTGCCAGCTCACCAGGACAGGGCTCTGGAAACACCATATATTTT.

This chain connects TRBV7-9 to TRBJ2-5; 8 bases match TRBD1. V lost 4 bases to trimming and J lost 3 bases; unmatched junction nucleotides: 4. The CDR3 has 14 residues. Germline-derived CDR1 and CDR2 are SEHNR and FQNEAQ (reference sequence). Written as DNA, the CDR3 is TGTGCCAGCAGCTACCCACAGGGGGAAGAGACCCAGTACTTC. It codes for CASSYPQGEETQYF.

V and J are TRBV5-1 and TRBJ2-6, with D hard to call. Trimming removed 0 bases from V and 0 bases from J, with 10 bases in between. The CDR3 has 17 amino acids. Germline V gene lookup returns CDR1 SGHRS and CDR2 YFSETQ. The CDR3 DNA reads as TGCGCCAGCAGCTTGGTTCCTAGAAGCTCTGGGGCCAACGTCCTGACTTTC. Protein product: CASSLVPRSSGANVLTF.

This chain joins TRBV5-6 and TRBJ2-7, with a tentative D call TRBD2 (5 bases). Germline CDR1 is SGHDT and CDR2 is YYEEEE. This CDR3 has 14 amino acids. The V gene lost 0 bases and the J gene lost 7 bases, with 14 bases spanning the gap. CDR3 bases: TGTGCCAGCAGCTTGGCGGGGTTGGGATATGAGCAGTACTTC. Its protein product is CASSLAGLGYEQYF.

The chain uses TRBV28 and TRBJ1-3, with TRBD1 identical over 7 bases. After removal of 3 bases from V and 5 bases from J, the junction contained 1 base not matched to a gene. The germline V gene has CDR1 MDHEN and CDR2 SYDVKM. The CDR3 contains 13 residues. CDR3 coding DNA: TGTGCCAGCAGTTTGGGACAGAGAAACACCATATATTTT. It is translated as CASSLGQRNTIYF.

This rearrangement joins TRBV10-3 to TRBJ2-2; TRBD2 might be the D (5 bases). V lost 4 bases and J 3 bases, leaving 12 bases between the germline ends. Germline assignment: CDR1 ENHRY and CDR2 SYGVKD. The CDR3 totals 15 residues. CDR3 nucleotides: TGTGCCATCAGTGCAAACCGAGCGGACACCGGGGAGCTGTTTTTT. It is translated as CAISANRADTGELFF.

The chain recombines TRBV7-2 with TRBJ1-2; D uncertain. This CDR3 contains 13 residues. The germline V gene encodes CDR1 SGHTA and CDR2 FQGNSA. V was cut by 1 base and J by 1 base, with 4 bases left in between. The CDR3: CASSLGVNYGYTF. The CDR3 coding sequence is TGTGCCAGCAGCTTAGGAGTTAACTATGGCTACACCTTC.

The V and J genes are TRBV7-9 and TRBJ2-2; D perhaps matches TRBD1 (6 bases). The V gene's germline CDR1 is SEHNR and CDR2 FQNEAQ (reference sequence). The CDR3 spans 15 residues. V lost 4 bases and J lost 9, with 18 bases in between. The CDR3 reads CASSYSTGMRWELFF. CDR3 coding DNA: TGTGCCAGCAGCTATTCAACAGGGATGAGATGGGAGCTGTTTTTT.

This chain links TRBV5-1 with TRBJ1-6; TRBD1 matches 9 bases. CDR3 length: 14 residues. In germline, CDR1 is SGHRS, CDR2 YFSETQ. The junction had 7 bases not matched to a gene; V was cut back by 2 bases and J by 13 bases. CDR3 in amino acids: CASSFGTGSDPLHF. The CDR3 nucleotides are TGCGCCAGCAGCTTCGGGACAGGGAGTGATCCCCTCCACTTT.

In this sample, this clone turned up a few times. This rearrangement joins TRBV9 to TRBJ2-1; 10 positions match TRBD2. This CDR3 spans 17 amino acids. The junction had 10 bases not matched to a gene; V was cut back by 7 bases and J by 0 bases. The V gene's germline CDR1 is SGDLS and CDR2 YYNGEE. CDR3 sequence: CASSGGSGGSSYNEQFF. CDR3 coding DNA: TGTGCCAGCTCGGGGGGTAGCGGGGGGAGCTCCTACAATGAGCAGTTCTTC.

The J gene is TRBJ2-5, the V gene TRBV9, with D perhaps TRBD2 (6 bases). Germline CDR1 is SGDLS and CDR2 is YYNGEE. This CDR3 contains 14 residues. Between the trimmed V and J ends, which lost 0 bases and 5 bases, there was a span of 11 bases. CDR3: CASSVGGVGETQYF. The CDR3 DNA reads as TGTGCCAGCAGCGTAGGGGGGGTCGGGGAGACCCAGTACTTC.

The genes are TRBV27 and TRBJ2-7, with 8 bases that match TRBD1. The CDR3 sequence is 14 residues long. Germline V gene lookup returns CDR1 MNHEY and CDR2 SMNVEV (reference sequence). The V segment lost 7 bases and the J segment 0 bases; nucleotides outside the gene matches: 5. The CDR3 bases are TGTGCCAGCAAGACAGGGGCCAGCTCCTACGAGCAGTACTTC. Its protein product is CASKTGASSYEQYF.

This chain connects TRBV6-6 to TRBJ2-4; D is perhaps TRBD1 (5 bases). From germline, CDR1 is MNHNY and CDR2 SVGAGI (reference sequence). This CDR3 region has 16 residues. Trimming removed 2 bases from V and 0 bases from J, with 11 bases in between. The CDR3, as DNA: TGTGCCAGCAGTTACACTCAGGGCCTAGCCAAAAACATTCAGTACTTC. It translates to CASSYTQGLAKNIQYF.

The chain is built from TRBV14 and TRBJ1-4; D not certain. V lost 0 bases and J lost 8, with 19 bases in between. Germline V lookup: CDR1 SGHDN, CDR2 FVKESK. The CDR3 sequence is 17 residues long. The CDR3 is CASSQEFPGKVKEKLFF. As DNA, the CDR3 is TGTGCCAGCAGCCAAGAATTTCCGGGGAAGGTTAAGGAAAAACTGTTTTTT.

The gene calls are TRBV7-3 and TRBJ2-1; 9 bases map to TRBD1. From germline, CDR1 is SGHTA and CDR2 FQGTGA. V lost 5 bases, J lost 2 bases, and 4 bases stayed unmatched. The CDR3 covers 15 residues. CDR3 bases: TGTGCCAGCAGCCCGGGACAGGGTACCTACAATGAGCAGTTCTTC. The encoded protein is CASSPGQGTYNEQFF.

In nucleotides, the CDR3 is TGTGCCAGCAGTTATACGGAGGTAGCGCTTTTTCAGCCCCAGCATTTT. Protein: CASSYTEVALFQPQHF. The chain has TRBV6-7 and TRBJ1-5; D is uncertain. TRBV6-7 is flagged as an ORF with uncertain function. V lost 3 bases and J lost 6, with 18 bases in between. The CDR3 extends over 16 amino acids.